Below, one TCR beta chain is given with its context. Its antigen is not known. CDR3 size: 11 residues. Trimming removed 10 bases at V and 3 bases at J, with 9 bases between. Per the germline V gene, CDR1 is SGHVS and CDR2 is FNYEAQ. cDNA prepared by RNA extraction and subsequent reverse transcription served as the template for sequencing. The method was immunoSEQ multiplex PCR; TCRdb's version includes in-frame clones alone and lacks a portion of them. The sample contains roughly 110,000 clones, about 83% of which appear only once. This sample was included in a study of CD8+ T cells in alopecia areata. Study-level findings and limits: Having just one nonresponder leaves the connection between baseline CD8+ expansion and response unresolved.

The treatment denotes: oral pan-JAK inhibitor, 5-10 mg twice daily. The chain couples TRBV7-6 to TRBJ1-1; D is uncertain. This TCR came from a human donor with alopecia areata. The sequencing used CD8+ T cells sorted from blood, collected at week 24, from a patient treated with tofacitinib. CDR3 region: CATKVDTEAFF. The CDR3 region has the DNA TGTGCCACCAAGGTGGACACTGAAGCTTTCTTT.